The 13 T cell receptor beta chains in this list originate from one sample, sequenced in a study of brain T cells in children with intractable seizures. TCRdb keeps only in-frame clones here, not all; method: immunoSEQ multiplex PCR. The sample contains about 340,000 clones, 85% to 95% of which appear only once. Time point noted: blood from clinic visit 5 months post-surgery; TSC patient then seizure free. The sample was peripheral blood, taken approximately 5 months after surgery. All receptors come from a boy under two years old with tuberous sclerosis and intractable seizures.

With respect to this clone: A much larger clone lies one base from this, so it may be a read error. This sample includes further DNA sequences coding for the same CDR3. The chain couples TRBV5-4 to TRBJ2-7, with TRBD1 matching over 9 bases. The germline gives CDR1 SGHNT, CDR2 YYREEE (reference sequence). V was clipped by 0 bases and J by 2 bases; unmatched bases: 0. The CDR3 runs 14 residues. CDR3 sequence reads: CASSLGQGAYEQYF. The CDR3 DNA is TGTGCCAGCAGCTTGGGACAGGGGGCCTACGAGCAGTACTTC.

CDR3 nucleotides: TGTGCCAGAAGCTGGACATCGAAATTGGGATATAGCTATGGCTACACCTTC. Amino acid sequence: CARSWTSKLGYSYGYTF. The chain has TRBV5-3 and TRBJ1-2, with D perhaps matching TRBD1 (5 bases). TRBV5-3 is an ORF; its function is uncertain. Trimming left V 3 bases short and J 4 bases short, with 22 bases between. The CDR3 loop spans 17 amino acids.

The CDR3 region is CASSLTGGRISNYGYTF. The CDR3 DNA reads TGTGCCAGCAGCTTGACAGGGGGCCGTATAAGTAACTATGGCTACACCTTC. This sequence joins TRBV5-4 and TRBJ1-2, with TRBD1 matching over 9 bases. The junction had 8 bases not matched to a gene; V was cut back by 1 base and J by 1 base. Looked up from germline, CDR1 is SGHNT and CDR2 is YYREEE (reference sequence). CDR3 size: 17 residues.

Only one count was recorded for this clone. CDR3 in amino acids: CSVKAGVSTDTQYF. The CDR3 DNA follows: TGCAGCGTTAAGGCGGGAGTCAGCACAGATACGCAGTATTTT. The genes are TRBV29-1 and TRBJ2-3, with 7 bases that match TRBD2. In germline, CDR1 is SQVTM, CDR2 ANQGSEA. Unmatched junction bases numbered 5, after V lost 5 bases and J lost 0 bases. The CDR3 covers 14 residues.

The chain links TRBV2 to TRBJ2-7, with TRBD1 identical over 7 bases. Germline V CDR1 and CDR2: SNHLY, FYNNEI. The CDR3 spans 14 residues. Trimming cost V 5 bases and J 4 bases; bases outside gene matches: 8. CDR3 in DNA: TGTGCCAGCAGTCCCGGGACAGAGAAATACGAGCAGTACTTC. This codes for CASSPGTEKYEQYF.

As to this clone: An end of the junction does not agree with germline; a read error may underlie this. V and J are TRBV27 and TRBJ2-1; 7 nucleotides agree with TRBD1. The CDR3 covers 15 residues. Germline V lookup: CDR1 MNHEY, CDR2 SMNVEV (reference sequence). The CDR3 region is CAGSLDRASYNEQFF. The CDR3 nucleotides are TGTGCCGGCAGCCTAGACAGGGCTTCCTACAATGAGCAGTTCTTC.

V is TRBV9 and J is TRBJ2-1, with unresolved D. Germline CDR1 SGDLS, CDR2 YYNGEE. Trimming removed 4 bases at V and 6 bases at J, with 11 bases between. The CDR3 runs to 13 residues. CDR3 DNA sequence: TGTGCCAGCAGCCCCCCTTCAGGCAATGAGCAGTTCTTC. Amino acids: CASSPPSGNEQFF.

The chain recombines TRBV2 with TRBJ2-5, with D perhaps matching TRBD1 or TRBD2 (6 bases each). CDR3 length equals 14 residues. Between the trimmed V and J ends, which lost 2 bases and 3 bases, there was a span of 10 bases. Germline V gene data show CDR1 as SNHLY and CDR2 as FYNNEI. In nucleotides, the CDR3 is TGTGCCAGCAGTGAAACGGAGGGGGAAGAGACCCAGTACTTC. Protein: CASSETEGEETQYF.

This chain links TRBV6-5 with TRBJ1-1; no definite D call. CDR1 is MNHEY, CDR2 SVGAGI, per germline. Deletions cut 7 bases from V and 4 bases from J, with 16 bases between. There are 14 residues in the CDR3. Written as DNA, the CDR3 is TGTGCCAGCACCACCTTTAGGAGTGGCACTGAAGCTTTCTTT. Amino acid sequence: CASTTFRSGTEAFF.

In nucleotides, the CDR3 is TGTGCCAGCAGCCCAATGGGAGGGGGGAACCTAGAGACCCAGTACTTC. This gives the protein CASSPMGGGNLETQYF. The J gene is TRBJ2-5, the V gene TRBV7-3; D may be TRBD2 (7 bases). Between the trimmed V and J ends, which lost 5 bases and 4 bases, there was a span of 20 bases. CDR1 is SGHTA, CDR2 FQGTGA, per germline. This CDR3 region has 16 residues. Based on the CDR3 plus reference TRBV7-3 and TRBJ2-5, the full variable domain is GAGVSQTPSNKVTEKGKYVELRCDPISGHTALYWYRQSLGQGPEFLIYFQGTGAADDSGLPNDRFFAVRPEGSVSTLKIQRTERGDSAVYLCASSPMGGGNLETQYFGPGTRLLVL.

The rearrangement joins TRBV19 to TRBJ2-1; possibly TRBD1 for D (5 bases). V was clipped by 7 bases and J by 3 bases, with 10 bases between them. This CDR3 has 13 amino acids. Germline CDR1 and CDR2: LNHDA and SQIVND (reference sequence). CDR3 nucleotides: TGTGCCAGTACAGGGCCCGTCTACAATGAGCAGTTCTTC. Its translation: CASTGPVYNEQFF.

The V and J genes are TRBV10-2 and TRBJ2-5; D is perhaps TRBD2 (5 bases). V shed 8 bases and J shed 1 base, with 11 bases lying between them. The CDR3 runs 13 residues. The germline gives CDR1 WSHSY, CDR2 SAAADI. The CDR3 DNA follows: TGCGCCAGCTATGACGGGATCCAAGAGACCCAGTACTTC. This encodes CASYDGIQETQYF.

The V and J genes are TRBV7-9 and TRBJ2-1, with 10 positions matching TRBD2. CDR3 size: 15 residues. The trim removed 2 bases at V and 4 bases at J, leaving 2 bases unmatched. Germline V lookup: CDR1 SEHNR, CDR2 FQNEAQ (reference sequence). The CDR3 loop is CASSLLAGVYNEQFF. DNA of the CDR3: TGTGCCAGCAGCTTACTAGCGGGAGTTTACAATGAGCAGTTCTTC.